The 4 T cell receptor beta chains listed next were all sequenced from one sample in a study of shared clonotypes between healthy human individuals. CD45RO-negative, CCR7-selected cells formed the naive CD8 fraction, which excluded terminally differentiated effector memory CD45RA+ cells. Some clones are missing from TCRdb's copy, which holds only in-frame ones; the method was immunoSEQ multiplex PCR. The sample lists around 600,000 clones; around 95% were seen once. The sample was naive CD8+ T cells sorted from blood. These receptors all stem from a woman in her 30s in good health.

The CDR3 here is CASSLVGQGAYSNQPQHF. The DNA for the CDR3 is TGTGCCAGCAGCTTAGTGGGACAGGGGGCTTATAGCAATCAGCCCCAGCATTTT. This chain uses TRBV7-2 with TRBJ1-5; 12 positions match TRBD1. This CDR3 has 18 residues. The germline CDR1 and CDR2 sequences are SGHTA and FQGNSA. The ends lost 1 base at V and 0 bases at J; junction bases unmatched: 4.

The chain recombines TRBV2 with TRBJ1-4, with D possibly TRBD1 on 6 matching bases. V was trimmed by 6 bases and J by 11 bases, leaving 10 bases between them. Germline values: CDR1 SNHLY, CDR2 FYNNEI. CDR3 length: 11 residues. The CDR3, as DNA: TGTGCCAGCAGCGGGGACACCAAACTGTTTTTT. Translation gives CASSGDTKLFF. The full variable domain, completed using reference TRBV2 and TRBJ1-4, is EPEVTQTPSHQVTQMGQEVILRCVPISNHLYFYWYRQILGQKVEFLVSFYNNEISEKSEIFDDQFSVERPDGSNFTLKIRSTKLEDSAMYFCASSGDTKLFFGSGTQLSVL.

The chain combines TRBV4-1 with TRBJ2-5; 9 nucleotides line up with TRBD1. The J call may be wrong; the DNA end is better matched by TRBJ2-7. The germline gives CDR1 MGHRA, CDR2 YSYEKL. CDR3 length: 15 residues. CDR3 protein: CASSVPGQGRDEQYF. CDR3 bases: TGCGCCAGCAGCGTACCGGGACAGGGTCGAGACGAGCAGTACTTC.

The chain employs TRBV2 and TRBJ2-2, with TRBD2 identical over 8 bases. The CDR3 contains 16 residues. Germline lookup yields CDR1 SNHLY and CDR2 FYNNEI. The trim removed 7 bases at V and 0 bases at J, leaving 7 bases unmatched. CDR3 residues: CASTGGDSANTGELFF. CDR3 DNA: TGTGCCAGCACGGGGGGGGACTCAGCGAACACCGGGGAGCTGTTTTTT.